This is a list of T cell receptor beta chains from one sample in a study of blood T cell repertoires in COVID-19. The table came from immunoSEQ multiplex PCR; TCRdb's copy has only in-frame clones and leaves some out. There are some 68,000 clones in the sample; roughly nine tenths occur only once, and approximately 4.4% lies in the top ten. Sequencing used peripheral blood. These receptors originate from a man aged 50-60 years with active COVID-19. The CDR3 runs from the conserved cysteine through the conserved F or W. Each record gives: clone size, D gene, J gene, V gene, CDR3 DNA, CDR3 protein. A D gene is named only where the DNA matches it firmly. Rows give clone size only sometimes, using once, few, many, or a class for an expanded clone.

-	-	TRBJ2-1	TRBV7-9	TGTGCCAGCAGCACAGAACAGGGTTCGACCTACAATGAGCAGTTCTTC	CASSTEQGSTYNEQFF
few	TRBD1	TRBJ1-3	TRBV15	TGTGCCACCAGCAGAGGCGGGACAGGGGGTTTTGGAAACACCATATATTTT	CATSRGGTGGFGNTIYF
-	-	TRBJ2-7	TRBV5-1	TGCGCCAGCAGCTTGGTTACAGCCAGCTACGAGCAGTACTTC	CASSLVTASYEQYF
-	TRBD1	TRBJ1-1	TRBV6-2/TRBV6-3	TGTGCCAGCAGTTACATTGGGACAGCTCTCTTT	CASSYIGTALF
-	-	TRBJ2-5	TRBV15	TGTGCCACCAGCAGAGATCGGGAGACCCAGTACTTC	CATSRDRETQYF
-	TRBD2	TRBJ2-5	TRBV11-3	TGTGCCAGCAGCTTCCGGACTAGCGGGGTCGCGACCCAGTACTTC	CASSFRTSGVATQYF
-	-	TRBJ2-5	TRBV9	TGTGCCAGCAGCGTAGGGAGCTACCAAGAGACCCAGTACTTC	CASSVGSYQETQYF
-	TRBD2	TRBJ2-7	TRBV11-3	TGTGCCAGCAGCTTAGGAGCGGGAACCTACGAGCAGTACTTC	CASSLGAGTYEQYF
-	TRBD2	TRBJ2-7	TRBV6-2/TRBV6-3	TGTGCCAGCAGTTCGAGAAGCGGGAGATCTTACGAGCAGTACTTC	CASSSRSGRSYEQYF
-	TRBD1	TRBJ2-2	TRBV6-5	TGTGCCAGCAGTTACTCGAGGCCAGGGGGCACCGGGGAGCTGTTTTTT	CASSYSRPGGTGELFF
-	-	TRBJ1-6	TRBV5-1	TGCGCCAGCAGCTTGGCTAGTCATTCGCCCCTCCACTTT	CASSLASHSPLHF
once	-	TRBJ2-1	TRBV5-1	TGCGCCAGCAGCTTGTATACTAGGAGGGGTTTCGATGAGCAGTTCTTC	CASSLYTRRGFDEQFF
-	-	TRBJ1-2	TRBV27	TGTGCCAGCGGGGCGGCAGATGGCTACACCTTC	CASGAADGYTF
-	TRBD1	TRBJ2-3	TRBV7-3	TGTGCCAGCAGCCCGCTGGGACAGGGAACAGATACGCAGTATTTT	CASSPLGQGTDTQYF
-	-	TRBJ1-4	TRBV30	TGTGCCTGGGGACAGAAGCGGAATGAAAAACTGTTTTTT	CAWGQKRNEKLFF
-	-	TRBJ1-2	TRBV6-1	TGTGCCAGCAGTGAAGAGGTGGCAGGGCTCTATGGCTACACCTTC	CASSEEVAGLYGYTF
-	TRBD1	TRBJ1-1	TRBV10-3	TGTGCCATCAGTGCCCGACAGGGGGCGAACACTGAAGCTTTCTTT	CAISARQGANTEAFF
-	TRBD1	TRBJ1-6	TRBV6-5	TGTGCCAGCAGAGGACAGGAAAATTCACCCCTCCACTTT	CASRGQENSPLHF
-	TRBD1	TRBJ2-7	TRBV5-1	TGCGCCAGCAGCTTGGGGGGGACAGGGAACTACGAGCAGTACTTC	CASSLGGTGNYEQYF
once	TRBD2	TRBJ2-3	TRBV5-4	TGTGCCAGCAGCTGGACCGCAGCGGGGCGCACAGATACGCAGTATTTT	CASSWTAAGRTDTQYF
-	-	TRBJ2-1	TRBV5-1	TGCGCCAGCAGCTCAATAGCGGACAATGAGCAGTTCTTC	CASSSIADNEQFF
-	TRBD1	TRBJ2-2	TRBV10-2	TGCGCCAGCAACAGGGGGGCCGGGGAGCTGTTTTTT	CASNRGAGELFF
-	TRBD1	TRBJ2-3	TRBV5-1	TGCGCCAGCAGCTTCTACCTCACAGGGGGTAGAGATACGCAGTATTTT	CASSFYLTGGRDTQYF
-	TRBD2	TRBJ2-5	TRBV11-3	TGTGCCAGCAGCTTAAAAGCGGGGTTGAACTTC	CASSLKAGLNF
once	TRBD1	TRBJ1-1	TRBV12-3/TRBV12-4	TGTGCCAGCAGTCCCGGGACAGGGTTGGAAGCTTTCTTT	CASSPGTGLEAFF
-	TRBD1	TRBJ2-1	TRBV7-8	TGTGCCAGCAGCTTCCGGGGTATAGGGGGCCATGAGCAGTTCTTC	CASSFRGIGGHEQFF
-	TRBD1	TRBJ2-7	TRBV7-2	TGTGCCAGCAGCCTAGGGACAGGCAACGGGTACGAGCAGTACTTC	CASSLGTGNGYEQYF
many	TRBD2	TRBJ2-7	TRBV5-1	TGCGCCAGCAGCCGTAGCGGGGCGGTCTACGAGCAGTACTTC	CASSRSGAVYEQYF
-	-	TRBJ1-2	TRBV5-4	TGTGCCAGCAGCCCGGACAGCACTAACTATGGCTACACCTTC	CASSPDSTNYGYTF
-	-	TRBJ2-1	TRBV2	TGTGCCAGCAAAGGGGCCCGCCGACATAACAATGAGCAGTTCTTC	CASKGARRHNNEQFF
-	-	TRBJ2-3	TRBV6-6	TGTGCCAGCAGTTACGGTGCGGGGTCCACAGATACGCAGTATTTT	CASSYGAGSTDTQYF
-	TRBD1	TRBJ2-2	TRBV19	TGTGCCAGTAGTCCTCGGGACAGGGGGAACCCCGGGGAGCTGTTTTTT	CASSPRDRGNPGELFF
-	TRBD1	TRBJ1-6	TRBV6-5	TGTGCCAGCAGACTCGGACAGGGATATAATTCACCCCTCCACTTT	CASRLGQGYNSPLHF
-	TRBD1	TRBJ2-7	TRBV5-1	TGCGCCAGCAGCCAGGGACAGGGTTTTGGCGAGCAGTACTTC	CASSQGQGFGEQYF
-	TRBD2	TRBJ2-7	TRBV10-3	TGTGCCATCAGTGTAACTAGCGATTCCTACGAGCAGTACTTC	CAISVTSDSYEQYF
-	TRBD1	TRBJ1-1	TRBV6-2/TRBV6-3	TGTGCCAGCAGTTACCTCCGGACAGGGAACACTGAAGCTTTCTTT	CASSYLRTGNTEAFF
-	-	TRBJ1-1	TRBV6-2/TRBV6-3	TGTGCCAGCAGTAGTCGCGGAGGGCCGATGAACACTGAAGCTTTCTTT	CASSSRGGPMNTEAFF
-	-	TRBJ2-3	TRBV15	TGTGCCACCAGCAGGGACAGAGATACGCAGTATTTT	CATSRDRDTQYF
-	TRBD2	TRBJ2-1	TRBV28	TGTGCCAGCAGTTTGTTCAGTAGCGGGAGCAATGAGCAGTTCTTC	CASSLFSSGSNEQFF
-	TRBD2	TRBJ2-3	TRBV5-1	TGCGCCAGCGGCGCGGGGGGACTTAGCACAGATACGCAGTATTTT	CASGAGGLSTDTQYF
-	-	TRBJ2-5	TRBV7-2	TGTGCCAGCAGTCAATCCAGGGTAGCAGAGACCCAGTACTTC	CASSQSRVAETQYF
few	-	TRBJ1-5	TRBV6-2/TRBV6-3	TGTGCCAGCAGTTACAGGGGGTTGAGCAATCAGCCCCAGCATTTT	CASSYRGLSNQPQHF
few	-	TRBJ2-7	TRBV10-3	TGTGCCATCAGAGTTCTAGGCGAGCAGTACTTC	CAIRVLGEQYF
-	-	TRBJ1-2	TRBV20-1	TGCAGTGCTAGTCCCGGGATCTCGGTTGGCTACACCTTC	CSASPGISVGYTF
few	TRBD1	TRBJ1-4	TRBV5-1	TGCGCCAGCAGCTTGGGCAGCAGACAGGGGACGGAAAAACTGTTTTTT	CASSLGSRQGTEKLFF
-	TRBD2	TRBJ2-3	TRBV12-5	TGTGCTAGTAGCGGGAGCGGCACAGATACGCAGTATTTT	CASSGSGTDTQYF
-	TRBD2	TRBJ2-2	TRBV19	TGTGCCAGTACCCCCATCCTAGCGGGGAACACCGGGGAGCTGTTTTTT	CASTPILAGNTGELFF
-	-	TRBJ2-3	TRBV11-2	TGTGCCAGCAGCTTAGACGTGTCCGCAGATACGCAGTATTTT	CASSLDVSADTQYF